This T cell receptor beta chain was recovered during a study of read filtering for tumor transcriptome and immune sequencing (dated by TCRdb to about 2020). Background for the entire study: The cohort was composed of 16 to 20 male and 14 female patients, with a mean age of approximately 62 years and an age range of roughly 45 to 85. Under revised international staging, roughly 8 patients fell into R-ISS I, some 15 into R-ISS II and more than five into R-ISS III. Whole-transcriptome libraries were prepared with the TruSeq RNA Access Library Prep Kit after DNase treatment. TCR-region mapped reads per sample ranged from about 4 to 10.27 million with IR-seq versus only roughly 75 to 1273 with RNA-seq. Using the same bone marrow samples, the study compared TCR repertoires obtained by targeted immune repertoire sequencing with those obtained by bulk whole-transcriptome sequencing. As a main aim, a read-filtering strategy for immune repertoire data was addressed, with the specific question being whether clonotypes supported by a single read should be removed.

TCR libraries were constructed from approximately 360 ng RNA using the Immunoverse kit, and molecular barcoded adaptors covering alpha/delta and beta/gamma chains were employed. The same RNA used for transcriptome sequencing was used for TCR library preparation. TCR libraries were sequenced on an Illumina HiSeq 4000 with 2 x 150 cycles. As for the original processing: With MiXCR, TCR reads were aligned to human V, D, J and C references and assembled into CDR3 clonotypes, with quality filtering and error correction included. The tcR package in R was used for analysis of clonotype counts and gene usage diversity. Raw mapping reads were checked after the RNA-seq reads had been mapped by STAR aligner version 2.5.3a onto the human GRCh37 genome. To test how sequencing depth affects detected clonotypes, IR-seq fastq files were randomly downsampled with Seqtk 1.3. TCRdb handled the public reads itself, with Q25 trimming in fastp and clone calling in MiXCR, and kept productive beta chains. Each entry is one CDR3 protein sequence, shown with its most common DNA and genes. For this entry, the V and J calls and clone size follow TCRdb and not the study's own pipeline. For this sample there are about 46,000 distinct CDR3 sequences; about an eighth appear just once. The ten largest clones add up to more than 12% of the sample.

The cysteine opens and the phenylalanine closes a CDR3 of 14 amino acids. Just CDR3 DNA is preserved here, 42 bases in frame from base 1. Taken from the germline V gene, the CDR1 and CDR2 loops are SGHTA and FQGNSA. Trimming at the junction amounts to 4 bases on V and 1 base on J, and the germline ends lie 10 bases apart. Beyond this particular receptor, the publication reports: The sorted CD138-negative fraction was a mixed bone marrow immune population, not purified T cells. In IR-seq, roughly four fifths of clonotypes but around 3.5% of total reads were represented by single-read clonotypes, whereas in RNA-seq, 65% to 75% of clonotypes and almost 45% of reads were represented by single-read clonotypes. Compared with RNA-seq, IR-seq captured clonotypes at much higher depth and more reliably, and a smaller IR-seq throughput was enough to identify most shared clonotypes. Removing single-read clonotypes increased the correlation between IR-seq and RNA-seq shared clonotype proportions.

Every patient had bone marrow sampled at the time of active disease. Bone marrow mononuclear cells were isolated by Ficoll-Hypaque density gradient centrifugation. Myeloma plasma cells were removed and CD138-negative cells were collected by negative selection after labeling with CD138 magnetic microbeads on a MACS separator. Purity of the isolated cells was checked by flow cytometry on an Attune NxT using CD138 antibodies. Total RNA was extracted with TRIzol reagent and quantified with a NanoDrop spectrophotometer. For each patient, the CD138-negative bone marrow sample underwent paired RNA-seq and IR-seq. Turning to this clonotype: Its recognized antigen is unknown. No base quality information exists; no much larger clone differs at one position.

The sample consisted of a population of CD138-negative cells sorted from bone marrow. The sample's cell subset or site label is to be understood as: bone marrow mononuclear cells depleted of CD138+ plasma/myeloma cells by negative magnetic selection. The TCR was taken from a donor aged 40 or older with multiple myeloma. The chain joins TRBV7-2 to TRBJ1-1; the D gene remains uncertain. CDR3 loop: CASSYSLGNTEAFF. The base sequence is TGTGCCAGCAGCTATTCGTTGGGGAACACTGAAGCTTTCTTT.